These T cell receptor beta chains were read from a single sample in a study of OX40 agonist ivuxolimab in advanced cancers. TCRdb's table, derived via immunoSEQ multiplex PCR, lists solely in-frame clones and lacks some. The repertoire holds about 28,000 clones, with roughly 86% as singletons. Specimen: CD4+ or CD8+ T cells sorted from blood, collected in a trial of the OX40 agonist ivuxolimab. The receptor set was obtained from an adult with an advanced solid tumor such as melanoma, head and neck, liver or kidney cancer. The CDR3 runs from the conserved cysteine through the conserved F or W. Each record gives: D gene, V gene, clone size, J gene, CDR3 protein, CDR3 DNA. A D gene is named only where the DNA matches it firmly. Expanded clones get a size class; other rows say once, few or many, or leave the size out.

TRBD1	TRBV5-1	NA	TRBJ2-2	CASSLVKTGGVTGELFF	TGCGCCAGCAGCTTGGTTAAGACAGGGGGCGTCACCGGGGAGCTGTTTTTT
TRBD1	TRBV11-2	once	TRBJ2-3	CASSLRDRETDTQYF	TGTGCCAGCAGCTTAAGGGACAGAGAGACAGATACGCAGTATTTT
NA	TRBV28	NA	TRBJ2-2	CASTPGWELFF	TGTGCCAGCACCCCGGGGTGGGAGCTGTTTTTT
NA	TRBV13	NA	TRBJ2-7	CASSLGQGEQYF	TGTGCCAGCAGCTTAGGCCAGGGGGAGCAGTACTTC
TRBD1	TRBV11-3	NA	TRBJ1-2	CASSSWTGRSGKANYGYTF	TGTGCCAGCAGCTCATGGACAGGGCGCTCAGGGAAAGCTAACTATGGCTACACCTTC
NA	TRBV30	NA	TRBJ2-1	CAWRGSSYNEQFF	TGTGCCTGGAGGGGAAGCTCCTACAATGAGCAGTTCTTC
NA	TRBV6-6	NA	TRBJ2-1	CASSPRGTFGNEQFF	TGTGCCAGCAGTCCAAGGGGGACCTTCGGGAATGAGCAGTTCTTC
NA	TRBV2	NA	TRBJ2-7	CASSFRRGLTYEQYF	TGTGCCAGCAGTTTTCGGCGGGGCTTAACCTACGAGCAGTACTTC
NA	TRBV27	few	TRBJ1-1	CASSLGMNTEAFF	TGTGCCAGCAGTCTTGGCATGAACACTGAAGCTTTCTTT
NA	TRBV30	NA	TRBJ1-5	CAWSGLGSNQPQHF	TGTGCCTGGAGCGGCCTCGGTAGCAATCAGCCCCAGCATTTT
NA	TRBV2	NA	TRBJ2-3	CASSRSGSTDTQYF	TGTGCCAGCAGTCGGAGCGGAAGCACAGATACGCAGTATTTT
TRBD1	TRBV19	NA	TRBJ1-5	CASSIVPGGNQPQHF	TGTGCCAGTAGTATAGTCCCAGGGGGGAATCAGCCCCAGCATTTT
NA	TRBV9	NA	TRBJ1-4	CASSEWGGDNEKLFF	TGTGCCAGCTCCGAGTGGGGTGGTGATAATGAAAAACTGTTTTTT
NA	TRBV27	NA	TRBJ1-5	CASSTRQGRNQPQHF	TGTGCCAGCAGCACTCGCCAGGGACGGAATCAGCCCCAGCATTTT
TRBD2	TRBV4-1	NA	TRBJ2-1	CASRGLAGDNEQFF	TGCGCCAGCAGAGGACTAGCGGGGGACAATGAGCAGTTCTTC
NA	TRBV5-1	NA	TRBJ2-1	CASSSRHGSYNEQFF	TGCGCCAGCAGCTCCCGACACGGATCCTACAATGAGCAGTTCTTC
TRBD2	TRBV10-3	many	TRBJ2-1	CAISEGLAGPTRGYNEQFF	TGTGCCATCAGTGAGGGACTAGCGGGTCCTACCCGAGGGTACAATGAGCAGTTCTTC
NA	TRBV1	once	TRBJ2-7	CTSRPGEQYF	TGCACCTCCCGACCGGGGGAGCAGTACTTC
NA	TRBV19	NA	TRBJ2-7	CASSRGAFEQYF	TGTGCCAGTAGCAGGGGCGCATTCGAGCAGTACTTC
NA	TRBV18	NA	TRBJ2-3	CASSPLDGASDTQYF	TGTGCCAGCTCACCCCTGGACGGAGCATCAGATACGCAGTATTTT
NA	TRBV21-1	NA	TRBJ2-7	CASSKLAGRYEQYF	TGTGCCAGCAGCAAACTAGCGGGGCGATACGAGCAGTACTTC
NA	TRBV6-5	NA	TRBJ2-7	CASSYSGTKYEQYF	TGTGCCAGCAGTTACTCCGGGACAAAATACGAGCAGTACTTC
NA	TRBV29-1	NA	TRBJ2-7	CSVRDLTYEQYF	TGCAGCGTTCGGGACCTTACCTACGAGCAGTACTTC
NA	TRBV7-9	NA	TRBJ2-3	CASSDGTDTQYF	TGTGCCAGCAGCGATGGCACAGATACGCAGTATTTT
TRBD1	TRBV28	NA	TRBJ1-1	CASNKDRGDTEAFF	TGTGCCAGCAACAAGGACAGGGGAGACACTGAAGCTTTCTTT
NA	TRBV6-5	NA	TRBJ2-3	CASSLAGRSTDTQYF	TGTGCCAGCAGTCTTGCGGGACGTAGCACAGATACGCAGTATTTT
NA	TRBV27	NA	TRBJ1-2	CASSLSPGAYGYTF	TGTGCCAGCAGTTTATCGCCAGGGGCCTATGGCTACACCTTC
NA	TRBV7-8	few	TRBJ2-1	CASSLVVLPLANEQFF	TGTGCCAGCAGCTTAGTTGTTCTACCCCTAGCCAATGAGCAGTTCTTC
TRBD2	TRBV11-2	NA	TRBJ2-7	CASSDTSGNEQYF	TGTGCCAGCAGCGACACTAGCGGGAACGAGCAGTACTTC
NA	TRBV19	once	TRBJ2-1	CASSSEGNEQFF	TGTGCCAGTAGCTCGGAGGGTAATGAGCAGTTCTTC
NA	TRBV7-9	NA	TRBJ2-7	CASSFQGIVHEQYF	TGTGCCAGCAGCTTCCAGGGTATAGTCCACGAGCAGTACTTC
TRBD1	TRBV14	few	TRBJ2-1	CASSPEGTVHNEQFF	TGTGCCAGCAGCCCCGAGGGGACAGTTCACAATGAGCAGTTCTTC